A single sample gave rise to the 14 T cell receptor beta chains below, sequenced in a study of T cell changes during pregnancy in multiple sclerosis. Profiled with immunoSEQ multiplex PCR; TCRdb holds only in-frame clones, not every one. Of more than 45,000 clones in the sample, 93% were seen once. The sequenced sample was CD8+ T cells from peripheral blood mononuclear cells, obtained in the second trimester of pregnancy. The receptors were sampled from a female donor with multiple sclerosis, enrolled in a pregnancy study.

J is TRBJ1-3 and V is TRBV4-1; TRBD1 matches 7 bases. The CDR3 is 16 residues long. In germline, CDR1 is MGHRA, CDR2 YSYEKL. The V and J ends lost 5 bases and 2 bases, in that order; junction bases with no gene match: 9. The CDR3 nucleotides read TGCGCCAGCAGCTTCCCGGGACAGCATCCTGGAAACACCATATATTTT. It codes for CASSFPGQHPGNTIYF.

V gene TRBV12-5 combines with J gene TRBJ2-2, with 9 bases fitting TRBD1. CDR1 is LGHNT and CDR2 is FRNRAP in the germline V gene. The trim removed 1 base at V and 7 bases at J, leaving 1 base unmatched. This CDR3 has 14 residues. CDR3 in amino acids: CASGLGQGDGELFF. Here the CDR3 DNA reads TGTGCTAGTGGTTTGGGACAGGGGGACGGGGAGCTGTTTTTT.

The chain links TRBV27 to TRBJ2-2, with TRBD2 identical over 7 bases. The CDR3 totals 17 residues. Germline V gives CDR1 MNHEY, CDR2 SMNVEV (reference sequence). The V gene end was trimmed by 3 bases and the J gene end by 7 bases; junction bases not matched to a gene: 14. The CDR3 nucleotides read TGTGCCAGCAGTTTTAACTTAGGCGGGAGTATGATCGGGGAGCTGTTTTTT. The encoded protein is CASSFNLGGSMIGELFF.

V gene TRBV27 combines with J gene TRBJ2-7, with D perhaps TRBD1 (6 bases). Trimming pared 5 bases from V and 3 bases from J, leaving 11 bases between. There are 13 residues in the CDR3. Germline CDR1 MNHEY, CDR2 SMNVEV (reference sequence). CDR3 nucleotide sequence: TGTGCCAGCAGTCCCGGGACACTCTACGAGCAGTACTTC. As protein: CASSPGTLYEQYF.

V and J are TRBV4-3 and TRBJ1-3; D possibly corresponds to TRBD1 (6 bases). Germline loops: CDR1 LGHNA, CDR2 YSLEER. The CDR3 totals 15 residues. The V end lost 4 bases, the J end lost 1 base, and 11 bases lay between the germline ends. CDR3 nucleotide sequence: TGCGCCAGCAGCCGTGATACAGGGTCTGGAAACACCATATATTTT. Translation: CASSRDTGSGNTIYF.

To note about this clone: The sample has other DNA sequences that encode this CDR3 too. The chain links TRBV5-1 to TRBJ1-1; 7 nucleotides match TRBD1. Germline values: CDR1 SGHRS, CDR2 YFSETQ. This CDR3 contains 14 residues. J gave up 4 bases and V 1 base, and 4 bases lay outside the gene matches. The CDR3 loop is CASSLYEGATEAFF. The CDR3 DNA reads TGCGCCAGCAGCTTGTACGAGGGGGCCACTGAAGCTTTCTTT.

The chain recombines TRBV7-3 with TRBJ2-1; 9 bases line up with TRBD1. This CDR3 is built from 15 residues. CDR1 SGHTA and CDR2 FQGTGA come from the germline V gene. V gave up 3 bases and J gave up 3 bases; unmatched junction bases: 3. This CDR3 is CASSFPGQGYNEQFF. The CDR3 DNA reads TGTGCCAGCAGCTTTCCGGGACAGGGCTACAATGAGCAGTTCTTC.

This clone was observed a few times. This chain uses TRBV5-8 with TRBJ1-5; D is ambiguous. CDR1 and CDR2 from the germline V gene are SGHTS and YDEGEE. V was clipped by 0 bases and J by 0 bases, with 7 bases between them. This CDR3 is 15 amino acids long. Written as DNA, the CDR3 is TGTGCCAGCAGCTTGGGCACCTATAGCAATCAGCCCCAGCATTTT. This sequence encodes CASSLGTYSNQPQHF.

This clone has only one observation. The chain employs TRBV9 and TRBJ2-1, with 13 bases fitting TRBD2. J gave up 3 bases and V 3 bases, and 3 bases lay outside the gene matches. This CDR3 spans 16 amino acids. In germline, CDR1 is SGDLS, CDR2 YYNGEE. The CDR3 loop reads CASSAGTSGIYNEQFF. CDR3 DNA: TGTGCCAGCAGCGCCGGGACTAGCGGGATCTACAATGAGCAGTTCTTC.

The chain couples TRBV27 to TRBJ1-2; a weak D match, TRBD1 (6 bases). Trimming took off 8 bases at V and 8 bases at J, with 12 bases between the two ends. The CDR3 covers 11 residues. Germline V gene lookup returns CDR1 MNHEY and CDR2 SMNVEV (reference sequence). CDR3 protein: CASGGPWGYTF. The CDR3 coding sequence is TGTGCCAGCGGGGGCCCGTGGGGCTACACCTTC.

The gene calls are TRBV15 and TRBJ2-2; D is ambiguous. Germline CDR1 and CDR2: LNHNV and YYDKDF (reference sequence). This CDR3 is 14 amino acids long. V lost 4 bases and J 4 bases, leaving 10 bases between the germline ends. As DNA, the CDR3 is TGTGCCACCAGCATGAACCGGGTCACCGGGGAGCTGTTTTTT. It yields the protein CATSMNRVTGELFF.

This CDR3 is CASSPRGQGIAYEQYF. CDR3 coding DNA: TGTGCCAGCAGCCCTAGAGGACAGGGGATCGCCTACGAGCAGTACTTC. The rearrangement joins TRBV7-2 to TRBJ2-7, with 9 bases fitting TRBD1. CDR1 is SGHTA and CDR2 is FQGNSA in the germline V gene. The CDR3 loop spans 16 amino acids. With V trimmed by 5 bases and J by 2 bases, 10 bases remained unmatched.

This clone was found once. V usage is TRBV7-9 and J usage is TRBJ1-2; 8 bases agree with TRBD1. Trimming at V came to 5 bases and at J to 2 bases, leaving 13 bases not matched to a gene. The CDR3 sequence is 17 residues long. The V gene's germline CDR1 is SEHNR and CDR2 FQNEAQ (reference sequence). The CDR3 region has the DNA TGTGCCAGCAGCCCCCCGGGACAGGACTTAGCGAACTATGGCTACACCTTC. Residues: CASSPPGQDLANYGYTF.

The rearrangement joins TRBV19 to TRBJ2-7; unclear D gene. Germline V gene data show CDR1 as LNHDA and CDR2 as SQIVND (reference sequence). This CDR3 spans 13 amino acids. The ends were cut back, 4 bases at V and 5 bases at J, with 12 bases in the middle. CDR3 residues: CASSTSMQNEQYF. The CDR3 region has the DNA TGTGCCAGTAGTACCTCAATGCAGAACGAGCAGTACTTC.